This T cell receptor beta chain was recorded in a study of T cells in Graves' hyperthyroidism and ophthalmopathy. Whole-study context: Prior to any treatment, at the point of initial diagnosis, peripheral blood was collected. Findings and limits, study-wide: Blood held most thyroid clonotypes expanded above 0.001 frequency.

Researchers amplified the TCR beta CDR3 regions from RNA transcripts. Using the HTBI primer set, a first-round RT-PCR was run on the TCR CDR3. A single record per CDR3 protein comes from TCRdb applying MiXCR to the multiplex PCR reads. The table lists about 710,000 distinct CDR3 sequences, about 16% of them singletons. Fresh peripheral blood, about 9.9 ml, yielded the PBMCs. The CDR3 is 15 residues long. The V gene lost 4 bases and the J gene lost 4 bases, with 16 bases spanning the gap. From germline, CDR1 is LNHDA and CDR2 SQIVND (reference sequence). In its sample, this clonotype was seen many times. The antigen is not known.

This clonotype was sampled from a man aged 18 to 29 with Graves' hyperthyroidism. Sequenced input: blood. The chain links TRBV19 to TRBJ1-1, with a possible D match to TRBD1 (5 bases). The CDR3: CASSRGEVEGTEAFF. CDR3 nucleotides: TGTGCCAGTAGTAGGGGGGAAGTGGAGGGCACTGAAGCTTTCTTT.